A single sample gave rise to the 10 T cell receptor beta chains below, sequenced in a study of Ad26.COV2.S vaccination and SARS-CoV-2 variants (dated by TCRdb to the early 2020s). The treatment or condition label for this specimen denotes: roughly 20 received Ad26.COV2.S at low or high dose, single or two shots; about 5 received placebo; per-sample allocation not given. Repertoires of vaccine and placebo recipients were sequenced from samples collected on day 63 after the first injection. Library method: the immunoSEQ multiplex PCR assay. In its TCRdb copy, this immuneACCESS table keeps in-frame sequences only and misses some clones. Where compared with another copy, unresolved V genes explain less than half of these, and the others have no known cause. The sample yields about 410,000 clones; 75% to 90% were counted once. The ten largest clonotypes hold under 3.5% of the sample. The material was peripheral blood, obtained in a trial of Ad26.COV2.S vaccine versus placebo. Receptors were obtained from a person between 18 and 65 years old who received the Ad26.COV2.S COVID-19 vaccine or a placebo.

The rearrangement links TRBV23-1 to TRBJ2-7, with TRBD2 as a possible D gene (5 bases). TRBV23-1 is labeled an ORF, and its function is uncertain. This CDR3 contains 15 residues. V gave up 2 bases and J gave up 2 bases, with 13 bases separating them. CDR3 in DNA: TGCGCCAGCAGTCAACAAAACAGCGGTGCCTACGAGCAGTACTTC. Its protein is CASSQQNSGAYEQYF.

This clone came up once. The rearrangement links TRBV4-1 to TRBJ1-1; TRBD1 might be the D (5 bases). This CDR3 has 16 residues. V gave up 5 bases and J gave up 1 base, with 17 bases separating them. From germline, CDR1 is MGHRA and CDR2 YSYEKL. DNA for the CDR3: TGCGCCAGCAGCTGGGACGGAAAAGGGCAGAACACTGAAGCTTTCTTT. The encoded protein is CASSWDGKGQNTEAFF.

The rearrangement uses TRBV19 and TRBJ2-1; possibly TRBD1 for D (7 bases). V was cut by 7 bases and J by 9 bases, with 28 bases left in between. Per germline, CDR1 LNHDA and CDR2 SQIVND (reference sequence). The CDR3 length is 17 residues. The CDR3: CASTRGARGTALPEQFF. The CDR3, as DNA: TGTGCCAGTACCAGGGGGGCTCGAGGGACGGCCCTCCCTGAGCAGTTCTTC.

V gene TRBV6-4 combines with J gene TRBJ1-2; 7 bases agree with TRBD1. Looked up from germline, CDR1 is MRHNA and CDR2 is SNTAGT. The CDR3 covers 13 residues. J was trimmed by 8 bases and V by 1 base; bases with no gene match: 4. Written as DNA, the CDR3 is TGTGCCAGCAGTGACTACAGGGGAGAGGGCTACACCTTC. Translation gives CASSDYRGEGYTF.

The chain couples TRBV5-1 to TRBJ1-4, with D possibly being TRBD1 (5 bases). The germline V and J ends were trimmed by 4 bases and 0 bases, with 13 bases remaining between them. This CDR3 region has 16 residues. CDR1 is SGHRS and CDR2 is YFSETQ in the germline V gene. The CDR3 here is CASSDGQGATNEKLFF. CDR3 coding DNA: TGCGCCAGCAGCGATGGGCAGGGTGCAACTAATGAAAAACTGTTTTTT.

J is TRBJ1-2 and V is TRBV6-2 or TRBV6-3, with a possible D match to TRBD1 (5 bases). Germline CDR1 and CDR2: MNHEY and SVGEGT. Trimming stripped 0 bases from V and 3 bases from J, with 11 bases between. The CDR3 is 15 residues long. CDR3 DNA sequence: TGTGCCAGCAGTTACTCTTCAGGGTCGGACTATGGCTACACCTTC. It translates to CASSYSSGSDYGYTF.

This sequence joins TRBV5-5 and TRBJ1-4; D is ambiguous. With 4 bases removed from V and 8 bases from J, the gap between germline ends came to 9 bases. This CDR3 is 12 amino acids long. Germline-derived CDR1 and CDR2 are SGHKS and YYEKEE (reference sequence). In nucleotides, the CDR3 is TGTGCCAGCAGCCCAGGAGGGGAAAAACTGTTTTTT. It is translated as CASSPGGEKLFF. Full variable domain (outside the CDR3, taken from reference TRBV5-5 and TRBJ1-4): DAGVTQSPTHLIKTRGQQVTLRCSPISGHKSVSWYQQVLGQGPQFIFQYYEKEERGRGNFPDRFSARQFPNYSSELNVNALLLGDSALYLCASSPGGEKLFFGSGTQLSVL.

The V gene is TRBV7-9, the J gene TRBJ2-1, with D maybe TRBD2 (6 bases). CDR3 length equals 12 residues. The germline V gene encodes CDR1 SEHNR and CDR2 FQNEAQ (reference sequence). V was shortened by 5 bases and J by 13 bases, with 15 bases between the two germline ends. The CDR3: CASSGRDSLQFF. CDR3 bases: TGTGCCAGCAGCGGCCGGGACTCCCTCCAGTTCTTC.

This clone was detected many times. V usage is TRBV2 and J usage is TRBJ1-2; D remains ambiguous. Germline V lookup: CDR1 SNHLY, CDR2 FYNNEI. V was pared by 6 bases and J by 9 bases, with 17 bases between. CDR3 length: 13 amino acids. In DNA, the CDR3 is TGTGCCAGCAGCCCCGGAACGGCATTTAGCTACACCTTC. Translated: CASSPGTAFSYTF.

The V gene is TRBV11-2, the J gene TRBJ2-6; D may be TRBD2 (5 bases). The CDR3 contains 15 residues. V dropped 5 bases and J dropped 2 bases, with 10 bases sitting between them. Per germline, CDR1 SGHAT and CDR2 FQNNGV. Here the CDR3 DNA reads TGTGCCAGCAGCACGGGGTCAACTGGGGCCAACGTCCTGACTTTC. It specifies CASSTGSTGANVLTF.